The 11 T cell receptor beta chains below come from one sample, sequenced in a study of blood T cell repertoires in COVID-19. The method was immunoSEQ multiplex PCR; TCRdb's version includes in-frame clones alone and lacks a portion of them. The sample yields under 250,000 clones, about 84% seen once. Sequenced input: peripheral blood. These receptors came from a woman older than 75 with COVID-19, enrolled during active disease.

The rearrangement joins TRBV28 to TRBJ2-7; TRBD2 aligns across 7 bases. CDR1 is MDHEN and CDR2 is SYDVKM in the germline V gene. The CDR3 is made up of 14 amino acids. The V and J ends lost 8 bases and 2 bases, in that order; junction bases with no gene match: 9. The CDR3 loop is CASGLGGGPYEQYF. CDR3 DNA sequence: TGTGCCAGCGGCTTGGGCGGGGGACCCTACGAGCAGTACTTC. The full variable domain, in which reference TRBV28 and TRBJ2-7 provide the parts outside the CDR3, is DVKVTQSSRYLVKRTGEKVFLECVQDMDHENMFWYRQDPGLGLRLIYFSYDVKMKEKGDIPEGYSVSREKKERFSLILESASTNQTSMYLCASGLGGGPYEQYFGPGTRLTVT.

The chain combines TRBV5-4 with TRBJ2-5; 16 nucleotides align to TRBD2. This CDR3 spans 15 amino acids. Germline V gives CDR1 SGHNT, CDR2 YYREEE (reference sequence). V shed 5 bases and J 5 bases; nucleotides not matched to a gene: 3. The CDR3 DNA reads TGTGCCAGCAGATCGGGACTAGCGGGGGGGGAGACCCAGTACTTC. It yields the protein CASRSGLAGGETQYF.

This CDR3 is CASSHLTGGLNTGELFF. CDR3 coding DNA: TGTGCCAGCAGTCATTTGACGGGGGGGCTAAACACCGGGGAGCTGTTTTTT. V usage is TRBV28 and J usage is TRBJ2-2, with 8 bases fitting TRBD2. Losses at the gene ends were 5 bases for V and 2 bases for J; bases not matched to a gene: 10. Germline V gives CDR1 MDHEN, CDR2 SYDVKM. The CDR3 is made up of 17 amino acids.

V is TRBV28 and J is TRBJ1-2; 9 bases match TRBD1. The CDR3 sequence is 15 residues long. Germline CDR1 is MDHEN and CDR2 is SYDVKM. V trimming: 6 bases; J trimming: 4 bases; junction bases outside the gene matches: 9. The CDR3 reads CASSLLQGAGYGYTF. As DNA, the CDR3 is TGTGCCAGCAGCCTCTTACAGGGGGCGGGCTATGGCTACACCTTC.

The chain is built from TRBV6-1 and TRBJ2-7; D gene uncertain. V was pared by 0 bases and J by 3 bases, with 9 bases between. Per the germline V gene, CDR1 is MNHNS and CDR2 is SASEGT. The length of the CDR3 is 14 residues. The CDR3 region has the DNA TGTGCCAGCAGTGAAGCCACTGGTAACTACGAGCAGTACGTC. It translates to CASSEATGNYEQYV.

The chain's CDR3 is CASSWTGGKSPLHF. The CDR3 nucleotides are TGTGCCAGTAGTTGGACAGGGGGAAAATCACCCCTCCACTTT. The chain has TRBV19 and TRBJ1-6, with 10 positions matching TRBD1. V was clipped by 5 bases and J by 10 bases; unmatched bases: 5. Per the germline V gene, CDR1 is LNHDA and CDR2 is SQIVND (reference sequence). The CDR3 has 14 amino acids. Combining the CDR3 with reference TRBV19 and TRBJ1-6 gives the whole variable domain DGGITQSPKYLFRKEGQNVTLSCEQNLNHDAMYWYRQDPGQGLRLIYYSQIVNDFQKGDIAEGYSVSREKKESFPLTVTSAQKNPTAFYLCASSWTGGKSPLHFGNGTRLTVT.

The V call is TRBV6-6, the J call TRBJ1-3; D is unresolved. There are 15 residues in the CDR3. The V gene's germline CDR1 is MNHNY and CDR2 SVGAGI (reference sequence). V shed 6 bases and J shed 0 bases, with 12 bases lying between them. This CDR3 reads CASRDATYSGNTIYF. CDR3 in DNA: TGTGCCAGCAGGGATGCGACATACTCTGGAAACACCATATATTTT.

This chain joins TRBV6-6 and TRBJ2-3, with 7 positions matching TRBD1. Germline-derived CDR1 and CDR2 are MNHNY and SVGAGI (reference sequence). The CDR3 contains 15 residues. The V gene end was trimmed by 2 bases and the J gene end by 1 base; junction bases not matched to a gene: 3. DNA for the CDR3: TGTGCCAGCAGTTACCTTGGACAGGGCACAGATACGCAGTATTTT. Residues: CASSYLGQGTDTQYF.

This CDR3 reads CASSERVVEQYV. The CDR3 region has the DNA TGTGCCAGCAGTGAACGAGTCGTCGAGCAGTACGTC. The chain links TRBV6-1 to TRBJ2-7; no clear D gene. Germline CDR1 reads MNHNS; CDR2 reads SASEGT. V was trimmed by 2 bases and J by 6 bases, leaving 8 bases between them. The CDR3 spans 12 residues.

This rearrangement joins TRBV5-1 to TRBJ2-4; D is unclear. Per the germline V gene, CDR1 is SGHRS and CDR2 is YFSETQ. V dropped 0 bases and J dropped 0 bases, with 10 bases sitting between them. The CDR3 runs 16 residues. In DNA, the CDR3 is TGCGCCAGCAGCTTGGGACAAACCCTAGCCAAAAACATTCAGTACTTC. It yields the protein CASSLGQTLAKNIQYF. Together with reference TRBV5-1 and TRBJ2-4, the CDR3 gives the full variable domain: KAGVTQTPRYLIKTRGQQVTLSCSPISGHRSVSWYQQTPGQGLQFLFEYFSETQRNKGNFPGRFSGRQFSNSRSEMNVSTLELGDSALYLCASSLGQTLAKNIQYFGAGTRLSVL.

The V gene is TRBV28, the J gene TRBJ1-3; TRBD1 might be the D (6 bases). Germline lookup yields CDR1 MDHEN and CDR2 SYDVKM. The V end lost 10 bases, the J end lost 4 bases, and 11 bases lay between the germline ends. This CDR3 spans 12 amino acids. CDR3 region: CATGGGGNTIYF. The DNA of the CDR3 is TGTGCCACCGGCGGGGGCGGAAACACCATATATTTT. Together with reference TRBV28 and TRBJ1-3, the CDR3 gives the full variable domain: DVKVTQSSRYLVKRTGEKVFLECVQDMDHENMFWYRQDPGLGLRLIYFSYDVKMKEKGDIPEGYSVSREKKERFSLILESASTNQTSMYLCATGGGGNTIYFGEGSWLTVV.